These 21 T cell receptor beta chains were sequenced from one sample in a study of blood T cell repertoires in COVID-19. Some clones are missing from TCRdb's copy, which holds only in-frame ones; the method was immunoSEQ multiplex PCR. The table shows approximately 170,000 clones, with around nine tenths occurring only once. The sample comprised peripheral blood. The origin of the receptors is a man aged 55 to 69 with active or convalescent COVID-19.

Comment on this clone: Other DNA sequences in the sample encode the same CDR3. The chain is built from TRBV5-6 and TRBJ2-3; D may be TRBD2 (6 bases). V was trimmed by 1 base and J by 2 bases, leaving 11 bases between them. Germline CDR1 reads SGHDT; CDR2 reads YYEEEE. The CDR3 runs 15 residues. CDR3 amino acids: CASSLRREYTDTQYF. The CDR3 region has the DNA TGTGCCAGCAGCTTGAGGCGGGAATACACAGATACGCAGTATTTT.

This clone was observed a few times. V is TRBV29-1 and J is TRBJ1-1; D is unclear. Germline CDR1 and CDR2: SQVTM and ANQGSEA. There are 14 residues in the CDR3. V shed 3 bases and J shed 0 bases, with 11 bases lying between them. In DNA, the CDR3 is TGCAGCGTTGATCCACGGTTCCTGAACACTGAAGCTTTCTTT. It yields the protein CSVDPRFLNTEAFF.

The CDR3 region is CASTALAVGISNSPLHF. The CDR3, as DNA: TGTGCCAGCACCGCCTTAGCGGTGGGGATCAGTAATTCACCCCTCCACTTT. This rearrangement joins TRBV7-9 to TRBJ1-6; D remains ambiguous. V gave up 7 bases and J gave up 6 bases, with 22 bases separating them. In germline, CDR1 is SEHNR, CDR2 FQNEAQ (reference sequence). This CDR3 has 17 residues.

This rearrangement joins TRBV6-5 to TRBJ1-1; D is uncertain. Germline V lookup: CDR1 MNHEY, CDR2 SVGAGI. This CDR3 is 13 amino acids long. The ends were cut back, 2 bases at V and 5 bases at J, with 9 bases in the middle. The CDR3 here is CASSYNGETEAFF. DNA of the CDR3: TGTGCCAGCAGTTACAACGGGGAGACTGAAGCTTTCTTT.

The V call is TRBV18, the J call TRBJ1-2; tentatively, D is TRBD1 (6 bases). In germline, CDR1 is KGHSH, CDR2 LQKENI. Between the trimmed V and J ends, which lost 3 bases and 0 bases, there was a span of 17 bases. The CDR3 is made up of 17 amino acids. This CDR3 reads CASSPGPGQNSNYGYTF. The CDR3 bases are TGTGCCAGCTCACCGGGCCCAGGACAGAACTCTAACTATGGCTACACCTTC.

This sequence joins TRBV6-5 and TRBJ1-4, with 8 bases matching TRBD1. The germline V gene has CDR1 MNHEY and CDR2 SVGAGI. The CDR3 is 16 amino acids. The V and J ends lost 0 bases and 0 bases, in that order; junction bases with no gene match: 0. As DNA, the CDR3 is TGTGCCAGCAGTTACTCGGACAGGGCAACTAATGAAAAACTGTTTTTT. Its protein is CASSYSDRATNEKLFF.

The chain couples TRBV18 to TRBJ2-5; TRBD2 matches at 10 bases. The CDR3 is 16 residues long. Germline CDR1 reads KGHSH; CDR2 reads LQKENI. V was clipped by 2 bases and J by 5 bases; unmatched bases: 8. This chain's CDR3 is CASSPIAGGSRETQYF. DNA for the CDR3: TGTGCCAGCTCACCAATAGCGGGAGGCTCGCGGGAGACCCAGTACTTC.

The CDR3 DNA follows: TGTGCCATCAGTGAGTCAGGACAGGGGGAAGCTTTCTTT. This translates into CAISESGQGEAFF. The genes are TRBV10-3 and TRBJ1-1; 9 nucleotides line up with TRBD1. The trim removed 0 bases at V and 8 bases at J, leaving 1 base unmatched. From germline, CDR1 is ENHRY and CDR2 SYGVKD. This CDR3 is built from 13 residues.

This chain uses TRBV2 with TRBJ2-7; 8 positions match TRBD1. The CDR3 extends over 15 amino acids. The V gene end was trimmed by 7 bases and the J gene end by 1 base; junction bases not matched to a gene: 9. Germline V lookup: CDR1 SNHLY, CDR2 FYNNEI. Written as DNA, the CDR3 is TGTGCCAGCATCGGCCGGGACAGGACATCCTACGAGCAGTACTTC. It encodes CASIGRDRTSYEQYF.

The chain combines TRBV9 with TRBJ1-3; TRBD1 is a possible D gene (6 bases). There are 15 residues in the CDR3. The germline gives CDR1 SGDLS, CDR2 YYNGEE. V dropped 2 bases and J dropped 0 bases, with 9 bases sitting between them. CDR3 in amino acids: CASSVTGRSGNTIYF. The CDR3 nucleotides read TGTGCCAGCAGCGTTACAGGGCGCTCTGGAAACACCATATATTTT.

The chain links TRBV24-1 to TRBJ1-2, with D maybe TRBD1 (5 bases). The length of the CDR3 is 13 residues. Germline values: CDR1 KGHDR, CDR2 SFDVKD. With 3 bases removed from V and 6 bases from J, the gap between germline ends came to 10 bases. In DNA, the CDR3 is TGTGCCACCAGTGATGGACGGACAAATGGCTACACCTTC. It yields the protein CATSDGRTNGYTF.

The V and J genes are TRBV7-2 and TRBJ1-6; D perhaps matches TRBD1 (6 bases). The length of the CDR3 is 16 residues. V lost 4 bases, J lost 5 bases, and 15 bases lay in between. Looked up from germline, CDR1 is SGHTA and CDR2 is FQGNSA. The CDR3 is CASSSNRVGNNSPLHF. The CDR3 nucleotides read TGTGCCAGCAGCTCCAACAGGGTGGGTAATAATTCACCCCTCCACTTT.

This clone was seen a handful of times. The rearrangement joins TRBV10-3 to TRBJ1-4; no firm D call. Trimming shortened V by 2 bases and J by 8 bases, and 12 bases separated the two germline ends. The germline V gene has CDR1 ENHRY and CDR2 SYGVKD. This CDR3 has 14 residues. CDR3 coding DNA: TGTGCCATCAGTGAGCCCCCCAGTTCAGAAAAACTGTTTTTT. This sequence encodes CAISEPPSSEKLFF.

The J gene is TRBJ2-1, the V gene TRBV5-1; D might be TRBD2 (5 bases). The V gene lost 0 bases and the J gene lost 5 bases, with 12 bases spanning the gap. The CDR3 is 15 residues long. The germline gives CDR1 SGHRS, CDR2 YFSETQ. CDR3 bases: TGCGCCAGCAGCTTGGTCTTAGCGAACCACAATGAGCAGTTCTTC. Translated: CASSLVLANHNEQFF.

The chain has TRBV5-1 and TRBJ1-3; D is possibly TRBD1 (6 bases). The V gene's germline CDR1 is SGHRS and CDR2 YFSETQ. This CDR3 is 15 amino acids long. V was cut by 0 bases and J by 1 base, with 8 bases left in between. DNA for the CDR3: TGCGCCAGCAGCTTGGAAGGACAGTCTGGAAACACCATATATTTT. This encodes CASSLEGQSGNTIYF. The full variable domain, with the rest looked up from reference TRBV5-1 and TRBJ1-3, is KAGVTQTPRYLIKTRGQQVTLSCSPISGHRSVSWYQQTPGQGLQFLFEYFSETQRNKGNFPGRFSGRQFSNSRSEMNVSTLELGDSALYLCASSLEGQSGNTIYFGEGSWLTVV.

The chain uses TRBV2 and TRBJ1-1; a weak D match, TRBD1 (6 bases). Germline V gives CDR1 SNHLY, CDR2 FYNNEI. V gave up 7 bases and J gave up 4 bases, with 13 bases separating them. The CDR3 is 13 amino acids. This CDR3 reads CASIQGQGTEAFF. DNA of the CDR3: TGTGCCAGCATACAGGGTCAAGGCACTGAAGCTTTCTTT.

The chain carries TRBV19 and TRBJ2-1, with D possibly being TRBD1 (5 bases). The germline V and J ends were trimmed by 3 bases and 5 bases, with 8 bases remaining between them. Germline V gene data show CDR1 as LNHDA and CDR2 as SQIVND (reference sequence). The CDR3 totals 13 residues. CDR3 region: CASSIRQNNEQFF. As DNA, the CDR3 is TGTGCCAGTAGTATCCGACAGAACAATGAGCAGTTCTTC.

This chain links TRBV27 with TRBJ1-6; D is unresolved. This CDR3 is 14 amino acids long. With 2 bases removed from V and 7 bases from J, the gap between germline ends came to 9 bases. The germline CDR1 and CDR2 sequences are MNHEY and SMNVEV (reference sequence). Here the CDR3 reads CASSLHSGNSPLHF. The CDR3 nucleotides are TGTGCCAGCAGTTTACACAGTGGAAATTCACCCCTCCACTTT.

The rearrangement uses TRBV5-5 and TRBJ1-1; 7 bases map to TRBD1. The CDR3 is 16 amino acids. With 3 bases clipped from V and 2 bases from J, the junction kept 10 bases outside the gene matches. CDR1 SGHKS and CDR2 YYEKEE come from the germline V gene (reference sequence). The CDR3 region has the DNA TGTGCCAGCAGCTGGGGGCCGGGACAGCGAAACACTGAAGCTTTCTTT. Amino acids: CASSWGPGQRNTEAFF.

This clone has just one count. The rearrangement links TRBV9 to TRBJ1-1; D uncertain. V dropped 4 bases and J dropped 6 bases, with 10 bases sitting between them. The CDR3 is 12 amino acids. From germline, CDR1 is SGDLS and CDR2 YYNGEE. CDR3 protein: CASSRSGSEAFF. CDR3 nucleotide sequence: TGTGCCAGCAGCCGCAGCGGGTCTGAAGCTTTCTTT.

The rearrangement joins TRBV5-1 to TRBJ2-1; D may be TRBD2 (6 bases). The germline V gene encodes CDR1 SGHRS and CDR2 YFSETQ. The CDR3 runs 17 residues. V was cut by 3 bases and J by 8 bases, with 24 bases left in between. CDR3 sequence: CASSSSVAGRLNDEQFF. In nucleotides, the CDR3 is TGCGCCAGCAGCTCCTCGGTGGCGGGACGACTTAACGATGAGCAGTTCTTC.